A selection of T cell receptor beta chains follows, all from one sample in a study of blood T cell repertoires in COVID-19. This table comes from immunoSEQ multiplex PCR, and its TCRdb copy is limited to in-frame clones, with some not included. This table holds over 100,000 clones, about 80% found once. Sequencing was performed on peripheral blood. These TCRs come from a man in his sixties with active or convalescent COVID-19. Each CDR3 is given with its conserved first and last residue. The D gene is left open where the match is weak. The size of a clone is reported for some rows only, either as once, few or many, or as a class for expanded clones.

CDR3nt | CDR3aa | j_gene | v_gene | d_gene | abundance
TGTGCCAGCTGGCTAGCGGGAGGGTACAATGAGCAGTTCTTC | CASWLAGGYNEQFF | TRBJ2-1 | TRBV27 | TRBD2 | NA
TGCGCCAGCAGCTTGGTCGGTAGCGGGAGCCTGAAGACAGATACGCAGTATTTT | CASSLVGSGSLKTDTQYF | TRBJ2-3 | TRBV5-1 | TRBD2 | NA
TGTGCCAGCAGTCCGGACAGCGCCCCTGGAAACACCATATATTTT | CASSPDSAPGNTIYF | TRBJ1-3 | TRBV6-5 | NA | few
TGTGCCAGCAGTTTATTGGTGAGCTCCTACAATGAGCAGTTCTTC | CASSLLVSSYNEQFF | TRBJ2-1 | TRBV28 | NA | few
TGTGCCAGCAGTTTCGGACACCCCTCTGGGGCCAACGTCCTGACTTTC | CASSFGHPSGANVLTF | TRBJ2-6 | TRBV28 | NA | NA
TGTGCCAGCAGCTCCGTCAGGGATGGCAGAAGAAACACCATATATTTT | CASSSVRDGRRNTIYF | TRBJ1-3 | TRBV11-2 | NA | NA
TGTGCCAGTAGTACCGAGCGGGGGACTCCCTTGGGTGAGCAGTTCTTC | CASSTERGTPLGEQFF | TRBJ2-1 | TRBV19 | TRBD2 | NA
TGTGCCGTATCCTCCGGGACCTACGAGCAGTACTTC | CAVSSGTYEQYF | TRBJ2-7 | TRBV6-5 | NA | few
TGTGCCAGCAGTTCCTCCCCCGACAGGGGGCGTCACGAGCAGTACTTC | CASSSSPDRGRHEQYF | TRBJ2-7 | TRBV27 | TRBD1 | once
TGTGCCAGCAGGACACGGGACACCAGCACAGATACGCAGTATTTT | CASRTRDTSTDTQYF | TRBJ2-3 | TRBV28 | NA | NA
TGTGCCAGTAGTATCGATGCAGGGCGAGAGACCCAGTACTTC | CASSIDAGRETQYF | TRBJ2-5 | TRBV19 | NA | few
TGTGCCAGCAGCCCCCGAGCCCCACCGTTAACCCCTAACTATGGCTACACCTTC | CASSPRAPPLTPNYGYTF | TRBJ1-2 | TRBV11-2 | NA | NA